This TCR beta chain originates from a study of blood T cell repertoires in COVID-19. Study-wide context: Acute and convalescent COVID-19 specimens originated in the United States, Italy and Spain. T cells, B-cell-depleted T cells, or PBMCs supplied cDNA or gDNA.

Germline CDR1 and CDR2: SEHNR and FQNEAQ (reference sequence). V shed 3 bases and J 1 base; nucleotides not matched to a gene: 2. There are 15 residues in the CDR3. Authors' data handling: It was from reference gene primer amplification that nucleated cell counts were estimated. Only in-frame clones appear in the TCRdb table, and some are missing; sequencing was by immunoSEQ multiplex PCR. V and J calls plus clone size are reproduced from that table; the DNA served to infer D and trimming. The repertoire consists of around 140,000 clones, with roughly 89% occurring once and the leading ten covering roughly 8%.

The TCR originated in a woman aged 50 to 65 with active or convalescent COVID-19. The chain couples TRBV7-9 to TRBJ1-4; 7 nucleotides line up with TRBD1. The sample consisted of peripheral blood. Here the CDR3 reads CASSFQGGTNEKLFF. The CDR3 DNA reads TGTGCCAGCAGCTTTCAGGGGGGAACTAATGAAAAACTGTTTTTT.